Following are 32 T cell receptor beta chains from one sample sequenced in a study of blood T cell repertoires in COVID-19. Assay: immunoSEQ multiplex PCR; the TCRdb copy retains only in-frame clones and omits some. The sample lists about 300,000 clones, roughly 90% occurring once. Specimen: peripheral blood. These receptors were taken from a woman aged 30 to 39 with COVID-19, enrolled during active disease.

The rearrangement joins TRBV11-2 to TRBJ1-1; D remains ambiguous. V lost 6 bases and J lost 3, with 11 bases in between. The germline V gene has CDR1 SGHAT and CDR2 FQNNGV. The CDR3 extends over 13 amino acids. Here the CDR3 DNA reads TGTGCCAGCAGTAAAAGGAGTTACACTGAAGCTTTCTTT. It yields the protein CASSKRSYTEAFF. Based on the CDR3 plus reference TRBV11-2 and TRBJ1-1, the full variable domain is EAGVAQSPRYKIIEKRQSVAFWCNPISGHATLYWYQQILGQGPKLLIQFQNNGVVDDSQLPKDRFSAERLKGVDSTLKIQPAKLEDSAVYLCASSKRSYTEAFFGQGTRLTVV.

The V call is TRBV2, the J call TRBJ2-2; TRBD2 agrees at 14 bases. Germline V lookup: CDR1 SNHLY, CDR2 FYNNEI. The V segment lost 6 bases and the J segment 0 bases; nucleotides outside the gene matches: 6. The CDR3 is 18 amino acids. CDR3 in amino acids: CASRTGTSGGTNTGELFF. CDR3 nucleotides: TGTGCCAGCAGAACCGGGACTAGCGGGGGAACGAACACCGGGGAGCTGTTTTTT.

Remarks on this clone: This sample also contains other DNA sequences that code for the same CDR3. This chain connects TRBV7-3 to TRBJ2-1; 8 bases align to TRBD1. V shed 1 base and J 5 bases; nucleotides not matched to a gene: 4. This CDR3 contains 15 residues. Germline V CDR1 and CDR2: SGHTA, FQGTGA. The CDR3 nucleotides are TGTGCCAGCAGCTTAATGGGGACAGGAGACAATGAGCAGTTCTTC. Its translation is CASSLMGTGDNEQFF.

The chain combines TRBV7-2 with TRBJ1-5, with 7 positions matching TRBD1. Germline assignment: CDR1 SGHTA and CDR2 FQGNSA. The ends lost 5 bases at V and 5 bases at J; junction bases unmatched: 12. The CDR3 runs 16 residues. CDR3 sequence (DNA): TGTGCCAGCAGCCATTCCGGGACAGATGTACATCAGCCCCAGCATTTT. Amino acid sequence: CASSHSGTDVHQPQHF.

This sequence joins TRBV7-2 and TRBJ2-3; D uncertain. The CDR3 has 14 amino acids. CDR1 is SGHTA and CDR2 is FQGNSA in the germline V gene. V was cut by 4 bases and J by 0 bases, with 8 bases left in between. This chain's CDR3 is CASSSTHSTDTQYF. The DNA for the CDR3 is TGTGCCAGCAGCTCGACTCATAGCACAGATACGCAGTATTTT.

V is TRBV21-1 and J is TRBJ1-5; the table's D call TRBD1 went unverified against the DNA. TRBV21-1 is a pseudogene segment. The CDR3 contains 17 residues. The CDR3 DNA is TGTGCCAGCAGCAGCCGGGACAGGGTATATTGGAATCAGCCCCAGCATTTT. Translating gives CASSSRDRVYWNQPQHF.

V gene TRBV5-4 combines with J gene TRBJ2-2, with D hard to call. V was cut by 4 bases and J by 4 bases, with 20 bases left in between. The CDR3 is 17 amino acids. Germline CDR1 reads SGHNT; CDR2 reads YYREEE (reference sequence). The CDR3 spells CASSPNPQTSVTGELFF. The CDR3 DNA reads TGTGCCAGCAGCCCCAATCCTCAAACGAGTGTCACCGGGGAGCTGTTTTTT.

The chain has TRBV7-2 and TRBJ1-5; D gene uncertain. The CDR3 is 15 residues long. Germline V CDR1 and CDR2: SGHTA, FQGNSA. V was cut by 1 base and J by 1 base, with 8 bases left in between. DNA of the CDR3: TGTGCCAGCAGCTTAGGGTTCAGGAGCAATCAGCCCCAGCATTTT. Amino acids: CASSLGFRSNQPQHF.

The CDR3 DNA sequence: TGTGCCATCAGTGGGGGACAGGGAACTGAAGCTTTCTTT. As protein: CAISGGQGTEAFF. The rearrangement links TRBV10-3 to TRBJ1-1; TRBD1 aligns across 9 bases. Germline assignment: CDR1 ENHRY and CDR2 SYGVKD. The CDR3 is 13 residues long. V shed 4 bases and J 5 bases; nucleotides not matched to a gene: 2.

The sample holds one count of this clone. The chain has TRBV5-8 and TRBJ2-1; possibly TRBD1 for D (7 bases). The CDR3 consists of 14 residues. The germline V gene encodes CDR1 SGHTS and CDR2 YDEGEE. Trimming cost V 5 bases and J 8 bases, with 17 bases left between them. CDR3 bases: TGTGCCAGCAGATACAGGGGTGGGGGGTATGAGCAGTTCTTC. This encodes CASRYRGGGYEQFF.

The CDR3 DNA is TGTGCCAGCAGTTCGGGACTCGACCCCACCTCGGACACCGGGGAGCTGTTTTTT. Its translation is CASSSGLDPTSDTGELFF. The chain combines TRBV27 with TRBJ2-2; D perhaps matches TRBD2 (6 bases). Trimming removed 4 bases from V and 3 bases from J, with 21 bases in between. The CDR3 totals 18 residues. Germline CDR1 reads MNHEY; CDR2 reads SMNVEV (reference sequence).

CDR3 sequence: CASRLLGEQFF. In nucleotides, the CDR3 is TGTGCCAGCAGACTATTGGGTGAGCAGTTCTTC. The rearrangement uses TRBV12-3 or TRBV12-4 and TRBJ2-1; D unresolved. V shed 6 bases and J shed 9 bases, with 9 bases lying between them. The CDR3 sequence is 11 residues long.

J is TRBJ1-1 and V is TRBV6-6; perhaps TRBD1 as D (6 bases). Germline V lookup: CDR1 MNHNY, CDR2 SVGAGI (reference sequence). The CDR3 totals 17 residues. V was trimmed by 5 bases and J by 3 bases, leaving 22 bases between them. This CDR3 is CASSPTRRGRGHTEAFF. Written as DNA, the CDR3 is TGTGCCAGCAGTCCTACTCGTCGGGGCAGGGGACACACTGAAGCTTTCTTT.

J is TRBJ1-2 and V is TRBV7-9; D is undetermined. This CDR3 has 13 amino acids. V lost 1 base and J lost 4, with 7 bases in between. Looked up from germline, CDR1 is SEHNR and CDR2 is FQNEAQ (reference sequence). The CDR3 region is CASSLGRSYGYTF. The CDR3 bases are TGTGCCAGCAGCTTAGGACGGAGCTATGGCTACACCTTC.

This rearrangement joins TRBV5-1 to TRBJ2-1, with D possibly TRBD1 on 6 matching bases. Trimming removed 0 bases from V and 6 bases from J, with 7 bases in between. This CDR3 has 13 residues. The germline V gene has CDR1 SGHRS and CDR2 YFSETQ. For the CDR3, the DNA is TGCGCCAGCAGCTTGGGGGGGCGCAATGAGCAGTTCTTC. It specifies CASSLGGRNEQFF.

V is TRBV12-3 or TRBV12-4 and J is TRBJ2-1; D is unresolved. The CDR3 sequence is 11 residues long. The V gene lost 2 bases and the J gene lost 9 bases, with 5 bases spanning the gap. CDR3 sequence (DNA): TGTGCCAGCAGTTTAACAGTTGAGCAGTTCTTC. Amino acid sequence: CASSLTVEQFF.

The chain employs TRBV2 and TRBJ1-2; TRBD1 is a possible D gene (6 bases). CDR1 SNHLY and CDR2 FYNNEI come from the germline V gene. CDR3 length equals 12 residues. V gave up 2 bases and J gave up 7 bases, with 8 bases separating them. Here the CDR3 reads CASSESRGGYTF. The CDR3 DNA sequence: TGTGCCAGCAGTGAATCCAGGGGTGGCTACACCTTC.

The V call is TRBV6-5, the J call TRBJ1-6; 9 bases fit TRBD1. In germline, CDR1 is MNHEY, CDR2 SVGAGI. The trim removed 2 bases at V and 8 bases at J, leaving 7 bases unmatched. The CDR3 is made up of 16 amino acids. CDR3 amino acids: CASSYRWDRDDSPLHF. DNA of the CDR3: TGTGCCAGCAGTTACAGATGGGACAGGGATGATTCACCCCTCCACTTT.

The chain joins TRBV7-2 to TRBJ2-1, with 10 bases identical to TRBD2. Germline-derived CDR1 and CDR2 are SGHTA and FQGNSA. The CDR3 extends over 15 amino acids. J was trimmed by 9 bases and V by 0 bases; bases with no gene match: 5. CDR3 protein: CASSLALAGASEQFF. CDR3 nucleotide sequence: TGTGCCAGCAGCTTAGCTCTAGCGGGGGCCTCTGAGCAGTTCTTC. Complete variable domain (other parts from reference TRBV7-2 and TRBJ2-1): GAGVSQSPSNKVTEKGKDVELRCDPISGHTALYWYRQSLGQGLEFLIYFQGNSAPDKSGLPSDRFSAERTGGSVSTLTIQRTQQEDSAVYLCASSLALAGASEQFFGPGTRLTVL.

The V gene is TRBV7-9, the J gene TRBJ1-2; D uncertain. V lost 1 base and J lost 4, with 7 bases in between. The CDR3 spans 13 residues. Germline CDR1 SEHNR, CDR2 FQNEAQ (reference sequence). CDR3 region: CASSLGEAYGYTF. The CDR3 DNA reads TGTGCCAGCAGCTTAGGGGAGGCCTATGGCTACACCTTC.

The J gene is TRBJ1-4, the V gene TRBV2; D perhaps matches TRBD1 (5 bases). Trimming removed 9 bases at V and 0 bases at J, with 17 bases between. Germline V gives CDR1 SNHLY, CDR2 FYNNEI. CDR3 length: 16 amino acids. This chain's CDR3 is CASGRGRRATNEKLFF. CDR3 nucleotide sequence: TGTGCCAGTGGGAGGGGAAGGAGAGCAACTAATGAAAAACTGTTTTTT. The full variable domain, its missing parts supplied by reference TRBV2 and TRBJ1-4, is EPEVTQTPSHQVTQMGQEVILRCVPISNHLYFYWYRQILGQKVEFLVSFYNNEISEKSEIFDDQFSVERPDGSNFTLKIRSTKLEDSAMYFCASGRGRRATNEKLFFGSGTQLSVL.

The chain has TRBV2 and TRBJ2-3; weak D call: TRBD1 (5 bases). V gave up 3 bases and J gave up 2 bases, with 12 bases separating them. The CDR3 has 15 residues. Germline V gene data show CDR1 as SNHLY and CDR2 as FYNNEI. The CDR3 region has the DNA TGTGCCAGCAGTGACAGGGATGGTTACACAGATACGCAGTATTTT. Translating gives CASSDRDGYTDTQYF.

This clone was seen a single time. The CDR3 spells CASSSGNYGYTF. In DNA form, the CDR3 reads TGTGCCAGCAGTTCAGGGAACTATGGCTACACCTTC. This sequence joins TRBV6-6 and TRBJ1-2; possibly TRBD1 for D (5 bases). The V gene's germline CDR1 is MNHNY and CDR2 SVGAGI (reference sequence). CDR3 length: 12 amino acids. V gave up 4 bases and J gave up 2 bases, with 5 bases separating them.

CDR3 residues: CASIFSKNTGELFF. The CDR3 nucleotides read TGTGCCAGCATTTTTAGCAAGAACACCGGGGAGCTGTTTTTT. The chain employs TRBV28 and TRBJ2-2; D is unresolved. CDR1 is MDHEN and CDR2 is SYDVKM in the germline V gene. The V end was cut by 7 bases, the J end by 1 base, with 10 bases between. The CDR3 has 14 amino acids.

This clone has just one count. The chain links TRBV28 to TRBJ2-1; 11 nucleotides agree with TRBD1. This CDR3 has 20 amino acids. The germline gives CDR1 MDHEN, CDR2 SYDVKM. V lost 4 bases and J lost 4; bases outside the gene matches: 18. The CDR3 reads CASSYRGQGARGSRYNEQFF. In nucleotides, the CDR3 is TGTGCCAGCAGTTACCGAGGACAGGGGGCGCGGGGCTCCCGATACAATGAGCAGTTCTTC.

The V and J genes are TRBV7-2 and TRBJ1-5; 8 positions match TRBD1. Germline values: CDR1 SGHTA, CDR2 FQGNSA. Losses at the gene ends were 1 base for V and 4 bases for J; bases not matched to a gene: 3. There are 15 residues in the CDR3. The DNA of the CDR3 is TGTGCCAGCAGCTTAGGCCGACAGGGGAATCAGCCCCAGCATTTT. This codes for CASSLGRQGNQPQHF.

The chain recombines TRBV19 with TRBJ1-2, with D perhaps matching TRBD1 (6 bases). Germline V lookup: CDR1 LNHDA, CDR2 SQIVND (reference sequence). Trimming stripped 8 bases from V and 4 bases from J, with 14 bases between. The CDR3 is made up of 13 amino acids. CDR3 sequence reads: CASAPGHTYGYTF. As DNA, the CDR3 is TGTGCCAGTGCCCCGGGACACACCTATGGCTACACCTTC.

The rearrangement joins TRBV5-1 to TRBJ1-2, with D perhaps matching TRBD1 (6 bases). V was shortened by 0 bases and J by 2 bases, with 11 bases between the two germline ends. CDR1 and CDR2 from the germline V gene are SGHRS and YFSETQ. CDR3 size: 15 residues. As DNA, the CDR3 is TGCGCCAGCAGCTTGGATGGACAGCCCAACTATGGCTACACCTTC. Its protein product is CASSLDGQPNYGYTF.

The chain recombines TRBV4-2 with TRBJ1-3; no clear D gene. Germline-derived CDR1 and CDR2 are LGHNA and YNFKEQ. The CDR3 extends over 17 amino acids. V was shortened by 0 bases and J by 0 bases, with 12 bases between the two germline ends. The CDR3 loop reads CASSQDMVWSSGNTIYF. The CDR3 DNA is TGTGCCAGCAGCCAAGATATGGTTTGGAGCTCTGGAAACACCATATATTTT.

The genes are TRBV6-2 or TRBV6-3 and TRBJ1-4, with a weak D call TRBD1 (6 bases). Trimming took off 0 bases at V and 4 bases at J, with 15 bases between the two ends. Per germline, CDR1 MNHEY and CDR2 SVGEGT. The CDR3 has 17 amino acids. DNA of the CDR3: TGTGCCAGCAGTTACTCCCGGACAGCCAGAGATAATGAAAAACTGTTTTTT. Its translation is CASSYSRTARDNEKLFF.

This clone was observed a single time. This chain links TRBV9 with TRBJ2-5, with D unresolved. Between the trimmed V and J ends, which lost 0 bases and 2 bases, there was a span of 11 bases. The CDR3 covers 15 residues. Germline V gene lookup returns CDR1 SGDLS and CDR2 YYNGEE. CDR3 DNA: TGTGCCAGCAGCGTAGGGGCAGAATCACAAGAGACCCAGTACTTC. It codes for CASSVGAESQETQYF.

V gene TRBV4-3 combines with J gene TRBJ2-2; tentatively, D is TRBD2 (5 bases). CDR1 is LGHNA and CDR2 is YSLEER in the germline V gene. V lost 4 bases and J lost 1, with 10 bases in between. The CDR3 extends over 15 amino acids. In DNA, the CDR3 is TGCGCCAGCAGCCTCGAGGCGGGGAACACCGGGGAGCTGTTTTTT. This encodes CASSLEAGNTGELFF.